A single sample gave rise to the 18 T cell receptor beta chains below, sequenced in a study of early T cells in non-severe SARS-CoV-2 infection. TCRdb re-called the 5' RACE reads through MiXCR, storing one row per CDR3 protein. This table holds some 62,000 distinct CDR3 sequences, roughly 8.8% found once. Sequenced sample: whole blood. Receptors originate from an adult who was a healthcare worker with PCR-confirmed SARS-CoV-2 infection or an uninfected control (not recorded which).

The rearrangement uses TRBV6-2 or TRBV6-3 and TRBJ2-4; D is possibly TRBD1 or TRBD2 (7 bases each). CDR3 length: 16 residues. The germline V and J ends were trimmed by 4 bases and 2 bases, with 15 bases remaining between them. Germline values: CDR1 MNHEY, CDR2 SVGEGT. Here the CDR3 reads CASSLNRGGTKNIQYF. The CDR3 DNA is TGTGCCAGCAGTTTAAACAGGGGAGGGACCAAAAACATTCAGTACTTC.

J is TRBJ2-2 and V is TRBV12-3 or TRBV12-4; perhaps TRBD2 as D (5 bases). The germline V and J ends were trimmed by 5 bases and 9 bases, with 22 bases remaining between them. There are 16 residues in the CDR3. CDR3 protein: CASSPTNGGASRELFF. The CDR3 region has the DNA TGTGCCAGCAGTCCAACGAACGGAGGCGCCTCGCGGGAGCTGTTTTTT.

This chain connects TRBV20-1 to TRBJ2-1, with D unclear. This CDR3 comprises 12 residues. V was pared by 3 bases and J by 9 bases, with 12 bases between. Looked up from germline, CDR1 is DFQATT and CDR2 is SNEGSKA (reference sequence). CDR3 sequence (DNA): TGCAGTGCTAGTGCCGAATGGGTTGAGCAGTTCTTC. Encoded protein: CSASAEWVEQFF.

The chain joins TRBV24-1 to TRBJ2-1; TRBD1 matches 7 bases. Germline CDR1 is KGHDR and CDR2 is SFDVKD. This CDR3 has 16 amino acids. Trimming at V came to 3 bases and at J to 6 bases, leaving 10 bases not matched to a gene. The CDR3 sequence: CATSDIGTERFNEQFF. The CDR3 coding sequence is TGTGCCACCAGTGATATAGGGACAGAAAGATTCAATGAGCAGTTCTTC.

The chain recombines TRBV9 with TRBJ1-2; 8 positions agree with TRBD1. Unmatched junction bases numbered 6, after V lost 1 base and J lost 4 bases. There are 15 residues in the CDR3. Germline CDR1 is SGDLS and CDR2 is YYNGEE. CDR3 coding DNA: TGTGCCAGCAGCGTAAGACAGGGGCGTCTCTATGGCTACACCTTC. Residues: CASSVRQGRLYGYTF.

The table lists this clonotype with many counts. The V and J genes are TRBV20-1 and TRBJ2-3, with TRBD2 identical over 8 bases. CDR1 and CDR2 from the germline V gene are DFQATT and SNEGSKA (reference sequence). The ends lost 0 bases at V and 0 bases at J; junction bases unmatched: 8. CDR3 length: 17 amino acids. The CDR3 DNA reads TGCAGTGCTAGAGAAATACCGGGGGGGCCGAGCACAGATACGCAGTATTTT. Translating it yields CSAREIPGGPSTDTQYF.

The rearrangement joins TRBV5-8 to TRBJ2-7; the match to TRBD2 covers 7 bases. The germline V gene encodes CDR1 SGHTS and CDR2 YDEGEE. The length of the CDR3 is 14 residues. Unmatched junction bases numbered 6, after V lost 2 bases and J lost 4 bases. The CDR3 reads CASSFGGVEYEQYV. CDR3 bases: TGTGCCAGCAGCTTTGGGGGGGTGGAGTACGAGCAGTACGTC.

This clonotype turned up a few times. V usage is TRBV21-1 and J usage is TRBJ1-5; no check of the table's D call, TRBD1, against the DNA was made. TRBV21-1 represents a pseudogene. The CDR3 spans 19 residues. CDR3 in DNA: TGTGCCAGCAGCTCTCGCGTCCCGGGACAGGGACAGAGCAATCAGCCCCAGCATTTT. Amino acids: CASSSRVPGQGQSNQPQHF.

The table lists this clonotype with a few counts. For the CDR3, the DNA is TGTGCCAGCTCACCACCGGCAGGGGATGTACAAAACATTCAGTACTTC. As protein: CASSPPAGDVQNIQYF. The V call is TRBV18, the J call TRBJ2-4, with D possibly matching TRBD1 (6 bases). Trimming removed 0 bases at V and 5 bases at J, with 14 bases between. CDR3 length equals 16 residues. Germline V lookup: CDR1 KGHSH, CDR2 LQKENI.

This chain uses TRBV3-1 with TRBJ1-4, with D unresolved. The CDR3 sequence is 15 residues long. V was cut by 1 base and J by 6 bases, with 12 bases left in between. Germline CDR1 and CDR2: LGHDT and YNNKEL (reference sequence). This CDR3 reads CASSQGDRIDEKLFF. The DNA of the CDR3 is TGTGCCAGCAGCCAAGGGGATCGTATTGATGAAAAACTGTTTTTT.

This clonotype was counted between two and nine times. CDR3 protein: CATSPYITGPNTDTQYF. The CDR3 DNA reads as TGTGCCACCAGCCCTTACATCACGGGACCAAACACAGATACGCAGTATTTT. The V gene is TRBV15, the J gene TRBJ2-3, with D perhaps given as TRBD1 or TRBD2 (5 bases each). This CDR3 comprises 17 residues. Trimming stripped 5 bases from V and 2 bases from J, with 20 bases between. Germline V gives CDR1 LNHNV, CDR2 YYDKDF (reference sequence).

The gene calls are TRBV6-1 and TRBJ2-5; possibly TRBD2 for D (5 bases). This CDR3 spans 13 amino acids. Trimming shortened V by 2 bases and J by 5 bases, and 9 bases separated the two germline ends. Per the germline V gene, CDR1 is MNHNS and CDR2 is SASEGT. The CDR3 DNA reads as TGTGCCAGCAGTGAACGGGATGCGGAGACCCAGTACTTC. Its translation is CASSERDAETQYF.

This clonotype was picked up a small number of times. The chain employs TRBV21-1 and TRBJ2-7; the table gives TRBD2 as D, unverified against the DNA. TRBV21-1 is listed as a pseudogene. This CDR3 has 13 residues. The CDR3 region has the DNA TGTGCCAGCAGGGCCCACACCACCTACGAGCAGTACGTC. It yields the protein CASRAHTTYEQYV.

The chain links TRBV7-2 to TRBJ2-5, with TRBD1 matching over 8 bases. This CDR3 is built from 14 residues. J was trimmed by 2 bases and V by 5 bases; bases with no gene match: 4. Germline loops: CDR1 SGHTA, CDR2 FQGNSA. The CDR3 loop reads CASSTRDRQETQYF. DNA of the CDR3: TGTGCCAGCAGCACCCGGGACAGGCAAGAGACCCAGTACTTC.

The chain is built from TRBV5-6 and TRBJ1-2; D might be TRBD1 (5 bases). Germline V gene data show CDR1 as SGHDT and CDR2 as YYEEEE. V was trimmed by 4 bases and J by 3 bases, leaving 19 bases between them. CDR3 length equals 16 residues. This chain's CDR3 is CASSPPGRGGHYGYTF. The CDR3 nucleotides read TGTGCCAGCAGCCCACCCGGTCGGGGGGGACACTATGGCTACACCTTC. Variable domain in full (rest from reference TRBV5-6 and TRBJ1-2): DAGVTQSPTHLIKTRGQQVTLRCSPKSGHDTVSWYQQALGQGPQFIFQYYEEEERQRGNFPDRFSGHQFPNYSSELNVNALLLGDSALYLCASSPPGRGGHYGYTFGSGTRLTVV.

This clonotype was counted many times. This chain joins TRBV6-1 and TRBJ1-1, with D possibly matching TRBD1 (5 bases). Germline assignment: CDR1 MNHNS and CDR2 SASEGT. The CDR3 has 11 amino acids. V lost 2 bases and J 14 bases, leaving 12 bases between the germline ends. The CDR3 DNA follows: TGTGCCAGCAGTGAATTTCAGGGAGCCTTCTTT. Translating gives CASSEFQGAFF.

This chain links TRBV2 with TRBJ1-4; D may be TRBD1 (6 bases). V was pared by 8 bases and J by 0 bases, with 13 bases between. Germline-derived CDR1 and CDR2 are SNHLY and FYNNEI. This CDR3 is built from 15 residues. The CDR3 spells CASHWTAATNEKLFF. The CDR3 nucleotides are TGTGCCAGCCACTGGACAGCAGCAACTAATGAAAAACTGTTTTTT.

In its sample, this clonotype was seen a few times. J is TRBJ2-3 and V is TRBV19, with TRBD1 matching over 9 bases. The V gene end was trimmed by 5 bases and the J gene end by 0 bases; junction bases not matched to a gene: 6. This CDR3 has 16 amino acids. From germline, CDR1 is LNHDA and CDR2 SQIVND (reference sequence). The chain's CDR3 is CASSLLQGASTDTQYF. CDR3 nucleotides: TGTGCCAGTAGTCTTCTACAGGGGGCTAGCACAGATACGCAGTATTTT.